This entry describes one TCR beta chain. The assay was immunoSEQ multiplex PCR, and TCRdb's table has in-frame clones only and misses some. The sample carries about 2.3 million clones, approximately 95% recorded once. The sample comes from a study of shared clonotypes between healthy human individuals. Germline V gene sequence: CDR1 KGHSH, CDR2 LQKENI. The CDR3 covers 17 residues. Germline trimming cut 2 bases from V and 8 bases from J; bases unmatched to any gene: 14. V usage is TRBV18 and J usage is TRBJ2-1; 8 nucleotides line up with TRBD2. The receptor was isolated from a man between 18 and 35 years old in good health. Some clones in this sample may be carry-over from other donors' samples. The sample taken for sequencing was naive CD4+ T cells from PBMCs. Noted subset: CD45RA+ positively selected. The DNA for the CDR3 is TGTGCCAGCTCACCAGGGGAAGCGGGGGAGTTAATCGATGAGCAGTTCTTC. This encodes CASSPGEAGELIDEQFF.